This TCR beta chain derives from a study of T cells expressing NK-cell markers. Whole-study context: Underlying the TCR beta repertoires were sorted CD3+CD56+NKG2C+, CD3+CD56+NKG2C- and CD3+CD56-NKG2C+ T cells.

Researchers built TCR beta cDNA using 5'RACE template switching with UMIs. TCRdb re-called the 5' RACE reads, yielding one record per CDR3 amino acid sequence without DNA. The sample data list roughly 160,000 distinct CDR3 sequences. CDR3 length: 16 residues. Germline CDR1 is SEHNR and CDR2 is FQNEAQ (reference sequence). Study-level points and caveats: Dominant NKG2C+ clonotype frequencies of about 1.0-8% of CD8+ T cells were measured in over 5 donors. The study did not resolve the HCMV specificity of expanded NKG2C+ T cell clones.

Details on this clonotype: What it recognizes is unknown.

Sequences were obtained from blood T cells: a sorted CD56 or NKG2C T cell subset, CD4+ or CD8+ T cells, or bulk PBMC T cells (not recorded which). The V and J genes are TRBV7-9 and TRBJ2-3; TCRdb picks TRBD1, but there is no DNA to check that call. The clonotype comes from a man between 18 and 69 years old in good health. CDR3: CASSLRRDSNTDTQYF.